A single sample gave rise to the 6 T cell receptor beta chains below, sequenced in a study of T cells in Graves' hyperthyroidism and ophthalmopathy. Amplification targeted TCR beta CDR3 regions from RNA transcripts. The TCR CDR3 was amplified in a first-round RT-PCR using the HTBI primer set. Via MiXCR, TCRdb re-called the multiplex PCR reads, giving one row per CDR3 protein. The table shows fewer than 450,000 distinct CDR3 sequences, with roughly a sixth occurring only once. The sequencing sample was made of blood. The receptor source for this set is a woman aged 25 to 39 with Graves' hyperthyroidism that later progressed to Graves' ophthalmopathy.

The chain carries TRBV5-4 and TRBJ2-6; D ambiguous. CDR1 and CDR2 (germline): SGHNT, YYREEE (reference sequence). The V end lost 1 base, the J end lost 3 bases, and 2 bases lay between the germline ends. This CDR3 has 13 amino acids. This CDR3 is CASSLYGANVLTF. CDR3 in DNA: TGTGCCAGCAGCTTGTATGGGGCCAACGTCCTGACTTTC.

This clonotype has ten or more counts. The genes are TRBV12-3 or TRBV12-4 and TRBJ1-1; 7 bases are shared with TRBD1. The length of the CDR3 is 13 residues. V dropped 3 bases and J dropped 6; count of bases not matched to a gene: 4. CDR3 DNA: TGTGCCAGCAGTTTGGAGGGGGCCCCTGAAGCTTTCTTT. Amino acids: CASSLEGAPEAFF.

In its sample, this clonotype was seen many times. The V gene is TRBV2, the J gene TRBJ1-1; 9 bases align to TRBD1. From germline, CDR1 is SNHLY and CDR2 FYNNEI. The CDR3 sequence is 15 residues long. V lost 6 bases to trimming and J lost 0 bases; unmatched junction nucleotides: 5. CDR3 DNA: TGTGCCAGCAGCATCCGGGACAGGGTGAACACTGAAGCTTTCTTT. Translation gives CASSIRDRVNTEAFF.

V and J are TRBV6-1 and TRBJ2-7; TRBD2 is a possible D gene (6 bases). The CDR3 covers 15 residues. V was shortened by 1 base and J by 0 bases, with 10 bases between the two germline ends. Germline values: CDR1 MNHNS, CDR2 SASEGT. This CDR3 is CASSEGPGLSYEQYF. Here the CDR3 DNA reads TGTGCCAGCAGTGAAGGACCGGGACTCTCCTACGAGCAGTACTTC.

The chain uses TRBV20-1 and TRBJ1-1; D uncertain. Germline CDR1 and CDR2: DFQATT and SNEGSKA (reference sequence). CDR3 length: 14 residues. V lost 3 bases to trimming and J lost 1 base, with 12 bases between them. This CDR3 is CSASGRERNTEAFF. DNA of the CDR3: TGCAGTGCTAGTGGGCGGGAGAGGAACACTGAAGCTTTCTTT.

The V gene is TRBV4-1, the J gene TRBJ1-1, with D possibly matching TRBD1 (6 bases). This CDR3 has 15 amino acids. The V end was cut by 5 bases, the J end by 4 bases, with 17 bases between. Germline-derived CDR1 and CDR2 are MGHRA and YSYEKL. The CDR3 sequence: CASSSGAGWGTEAFF. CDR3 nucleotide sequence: TGCGCCAGCAGCTCAGGGGCAGGGTGGGGCACTGAAGCTTTCTTT.